A single sample is the source of the 11 T cell receptor beta chains below, sequenced in a study of regulatory T cells in long-lasting Graves disease. The TCR beta library used iRepertoire HTBI primers with Arm-PCR amplification of CDR3. TCRdb re-analysed the multiplex PCR reads in MiXCR, keeping a single row per CDR3 protein. Here the sample spans 400,000 to 500,000 distinct CDR3 sequences, 20% to 25% being singletons. Time point defined: persistent/refractory GD, antithyroid drugs over 5 years with positive TRAb. There was RNA extracted from PBMCs, and the TCR library was made from it. The source material was peripheral blood mononuclear cells (PBMCs), sampled when the disease was refractory, from a patient treated with antithyroid drugs. The receptors shown here come from a female donor with Graves disease.

This sequence joins TRBV13 and TRBJ2-7; D perhaps matches TRBD2 (6 bases). V was trimmed by 4 bases and J by 3 bases, leaving 16 bases between them. The CDR3 runs 15 residues. The germline gives CDR1 PRHDT, CDR2 FYEKMQ (reference sequence). CDR3 sequence: CASSSRVGEVYEQYF. The CDR3 region has the DNA TGTGCCAGCAGCTCCCGGGTGGGGGAGGTCTACGAGCAGTACTTC.

CDR3: CASSQGQLPPLHF. The CDR3 bases are TGTGCCAGCAGCCAAGGTCAGCTACCACCCCTCCACTTT. The chain joins TRBV3-1 to TRBJ1-6; D call uncertain. This CDR3 has 13 residues. Trimming left V 1 base short and J 11 bases short, with 9 bases between. Germline lookup yields CDR1 LGHDT and CDR2 YNNKEL (reference sequence).

Ten or more counts support this clonotype. The gene calls are TRBV7-2 and TRBJ2-7, with 8 bases that match TRBD1. J lost 3 bases, V lost 3 bases, and 7 bases had no gene match. Germline V gene data show CDR1 as SGHTA and CDR2 as FQGNSA. The CDR3 spans 15 residues. DNA for the CDR3: TGTGCCAGCAGCTTGACCGGGACAGGCTTCTACGAGCAGTACTTC. Protein product: CASSLTGTGFYEQYF.

The chain has TRBV29-1 and TRBJ2-4; 12 nucleotides match TRBD2. Germline V gene sequence: CDR1 SQVTM, CDR2 ANQGSEA. Trimming took 6 bases from V and 6 from J; bases not matched to a gene: 9. This CDR3 is 15 amino acids long. The CDR3 sequence: CSVLPLAGGGNIQYF. CDR3 DNA: TGCAGCGTCCTTCCCCTAGCGGGGGGGGGAAACATTCAGTACTTC.

This clonotype came up a few times. V gene TRBV20-1 combines with J gene TRBJ2-5; D might be TRBD1 (5 bases). The ends were cut back, 5 bases at V and 2 bases at J, with 12 bases in the middle. The CDR3 spans 13 residues. CDR1 DFQATT and CDR2 SNEGSKA come from the germline V gene (reference sequence). CDR3 nucleotide sequence: TGCAGTGCTCAGGGCAGTCCACAAGAGACCCAGTACTTC. Amino acid sequence: CSAQGSPQETQYF.

The V call is TRBV5-1, the J call TRBJ2-7, with 11 bases lining up with TRBD1. J was trimmed by 5 bases and V by 1 base; bases with no gene match: 5. The CDR3 has 15 residues. Germline V CDR1 and CDR2: SGHRS, YFSETQ. CDR3 nucleotides: TGCGCCAGCAGCTTGACGGGACAGGGGGAGAACGAGCAGTACTTC. Its protein is CASSLTGQGENEQYF.

This chain uses TRBV27 with TRBJ2-7; D is perhaps TRBD1 (5 bases). Germline V gives CDR1 MNHEY, CDR2 SMNVEV (reference sequence). V was shortened by 7 bases and J by 0 bases, with 7 bases between the two germline ends. The CDR3 loop spans 12 amino acids. CDR3 loop: CASMTDSYEQYF. The CDR3 nucleotides are TGTGCCAGCATGACAGACTCCTACGAGCAGTACTTC.

This chain uses TRBV7-9 with TRBJ2-5, with 12 bases fitting TRBD1. There are 16 residues in the CDR3. Germline values: CDR1 SEHNR, CDR2 FQNEAQ (reference sequence). The ends lost 5 bases at V and 3 bases at J; junction bases unmatched: 7. CDR3 in amino acids: CASSAPGTGGEETQYF. Here the CDR3 DNA reads TGTGCCAGCAGCGCCCCCGGGACAGGGGGCGAAGAGACCCAGTACTTC.

This clonotype was seen more than once but under ten times. At one boundary the junction diverges from the germline segment, which might be a read error. The chain links TRBV4-3 to TRBJ1-1, with D unresolved. Germline V gives CDR1 LGHNA, CDR2 YSLEER. The CDR3 length is 14 residues. The CDR3 region is CASSQDGGNTEALF. CDR3 sequence (DNA): TGCGCCAGCAGCCAAGATGGCGGAAACACTGAAGCTCTCTTT.

The table lists this clonotype with many counts. The CDR3 region has the DNA TGTGCCAGCAGCTCAGCGGTGGCAGATTCACCCCTCCACTTT. This gives the protein CASSSAVADSPLHF. The V and J genes are TRBV9 and TRBJ1-6; no reliable D call. Per the germline V gene, CDR1 is SGDLS and CDR2 is YYNGEE. CDR3 length: 14 amino acids. The V end lost 4 bases, the J end lost 8 bases, and 13 bases lay between the germline ends.

The chain's CDR3 is CASSQPGRQMLMNTEAFF. In DNA form, the CDR3 reads TGCGCCAGCAGCCAACCCGGTCGACAGATGCTCATGAACACTGAAGCTTTCTTT. The chain combines TRBV4-1 with TRBJ1-1; the D gene is possibly TRBD1 (5 bases). This CDR3 is 18 amino acids long. Trimming removed 2 bases from V and 0 bases from J, with 19 bases in between. The germline V gene encodes CDR1 MGHRA and CDR2 YSYEKL.